This is a list of T cell receptor beta chains from one sample in a study of blood T cells in healthy people across ages. MiXCR, applied by TCRdb to the 5' RACE reads, yields one record per CDR3 protein. Among around 1.5 million distinct CDR3 sequences listed, approximately 59% were seen once. Sequencing was performed on blood. The receptors originated from a man between 18 and 29 years old in good health. Both conserved end residues are part of each CDR3. D genes are given only for firm matches.

D gene,V gene,J gene,CDR3 protein
TRBD2,TRBV19,TRBJ2-1,CASSYGGTSGRANEQFF
.,TRBV4-3,TRBJ2-3,CASSQEGIERFSTDTQYF
.,TRBV4-2,TRBJ2-7,CASSQDPGSVYEQYF
TRBD2,TRBV2,TRBJ2-4,CASSDLQRGGNIQYF
TRBD1,TRBV20-1,TRBJ2-7,CSASSPGQGDEQYF
TRBD1,TRBV6-5,TRBJ2-7,CASSYPDRVYEQYF
.,TRBV7-9,TRBJ2-1,CASSSSSSYEQFF
TRBD2,TRBV28,TRBJ2-1,CASSEKRGGGLYNEQFF
.,TRBV6-2/TRBV6-3,TRBJ2-5,CASSYIVPGQETQYF
TRBD2,TRBV20-1,TRBJ2-1,CSAISGRAEDEQFF
.,TRBV25-1,TRBJ2-7,CASSAVGGGSEQYF
TRBD2,TRBV4-3,TRBJ2-1,CASSQRLAGGPYSYNEQFF
.,TRBV4-2,TRBJ2-7,CASSQGRTVAYEQYF
.,TRBV7-2,TRBJ2-1,CASSPARGVQYSGEQFF
TRBD2,TRBV12-3/TRBV12-4,TRBJ2-1,CASRPVGLANNEQFF
.,TRBV29-1,TRBJ1-1,CSVNLVLNTEAFF
.,TRBV6-2/TRBV6-3,TRBJ2-1,CASKPRGNEQFF
TRBD1,TRBV29-1,TRBJ1-2,CSANVRGSNYGYTF
.,TRBV28,TRBJ2-1,CASSPAGTLDNEQFF
TRBD2,TRBV29-1,TRBJ2-1,CSVETSGGLYYNEQFF
.,TRBV7-2,TRBJ2-7,CASSLGGVTYEQYF
.,TRBV10-3,TRBJ1-6,CAISVGGNSPLHF
.,TRBV7-9,TRBJ1-1,CASSLDTGLNTEAFF
.,TRBV2,.,CASIPSRELVYEQYF
.,TRBV4-1,TRBJ2-7,CASSRPREKAYEQYF